Presented here are 3 T cell receptor beta chains from one specimen sequenced in a study of blood T cell repertoires in COVID-19. Profiling relied on immunoSEQ multiplex PCR, and the TCRdb table lists in-frame clones only, not all of them. The sample has approximately 150,000 clones; roughly 77% are singletons. The sample comprised peripheral blood. These receptors were collected from a human donor in a cohort sampled during active COVID-19.

The chain links TRBV4-3 to TRBJ1-2, with no clear D. CDR1 is LGHNA and CDR2 is YSLEER in the germline V gene. The CDR3 covers 15 residues. Trimming pared 0 bases from V and 8 bases from J, leaving 16 bases between. CDR3 sequence reads: CASSQDSQVNRGYTF. The CDR3 region has the DNA TGCGCCAGCAGCCAAGACAGCCAGGTGAATCGGGGCTACACCTTC.

The CDR3 spells CASSLVRGQGYNEQFF. In nucleotides, the CDR3 is TGTGCCAGCAGCTTAGTAAGGGGACAGGGATACAATGAGCAGTTCTTC. The chain joins TRBV7-9 to TRBJ2-1; TRBD1 matches 9 bases. This CDR3 has 16 amino acids. V gave up 1 base and J gave up 4 bases; unmatched junction bases: 5. Germline-derived CDR1 and CDR2 are SEHNR and FQNEAQ (reference sequence).

V is TRBV18 and J is TRBJ1-1; TRBD1 might be the D (6 bases). The CDR3 runs 14 residues. Trimming took 6 bases from V and 1 from J, leaving 12 bases between them. Germline V gene sequence: CDR1 KGHSH, CDR2 LQKENI. The CDR3 DNA reads TGTGCCAGCTCCCTACAACAGGGGAACACTGAAGCTTTCTTT. This gives the protein CASSLQQGNTEAFF.